The rows below give T cell receptor beta chains drawn from one sample of a study of T-cell memory formation after mild COVID-19. TCRdb passed the 5' RACE reads through MiXCR, listing each CDR3 protein once. The sample includes roughly 610,000 distinct CDR3 sequences, roughly 17% seen only once; the top ten take about 8.1%. Material: PBMCs or a T cell subset sorted from them (not recorded which). The receptors stem from an adult woman who had mild COVID-19 (a few samples of this study predate the infection). Cell type and time point are not known. The CDR3 runs from the conserved cysteine through the conserved F or W. D genes are given only for firm matches. Clone size, where shown, is once, few, many, or a class for clones that have expanded.

CDR3: CASSSVQGNEQYF
DNA: TGCGCCAGCAGCTCAGTTCAGGGGAACGAGCAGTACTTC
length: 13
size: -
J: TRBJ2-7
V: TRBV5-1
D: -

CDR3: CASSDTDLYEQYF
DNA: TGTGCCAGCTCCGACACGGACCTCTACGAGCAGTACTTC
length: 13
size: -
J: TRBJ2-7
V: TRBV7-9
D: -

CDR3: CASSPAVTDEQFF
DNA: TGTGCCAGCAGCCCTGCAGTAACCGATGAGCAGTTCTTC
length: 13
size: few
J: TRBJ2-1
V: TRBV7-9
D: -

CDR3: CASSFGPRTEGWETQYF
DNA: TGTGCCAGCAGTTTTGGGCCCCGGACAGAAGGTTGGGAGACCCAGTACTTC
length: 17
size: few
J: TRBJ2-5
V: TRBV12-3/TRBV12-4
D: -

CDR3: CASSTRLGLSSEAFF
DNA: TGTGCCAGCAGTACACGTTTGGGACTCTCCTCTGAAGCTTTCTTT
length: 15
size: few
J: TRBJ1-1
V: TRBV12-3/TRBV12-4
D: -

CDR3: CASSPPLAGALRNEQFF
DNA: TGTGCCAGCAGCCCCCCTTTGGCGGGAGCGCTTCGGAATGAGCAGTTCTTC
length: 17
size: few
J: TRBJ2-1
V: TRBV11-3
D: TRBD2

CDR3: CASSAEPGPYNEQFF
DNA: TGCGCCAGCAGCGCAGAGCCGGGACCCTACAATGAGCAGTTCTTC
length: 15
size: -
J: TRBJ2-1
V: TRBV5-1
D: -

CDR3: CASSLIASSYNEQFF
DNA: TGTGCCAGCAGCTTAATAGCGAGCTCCTACAATGAGCAGTTCTTC
length: 15
size: -
J: TRBJ2-1
V: TRBV7-3
D: -

CDR3: CASSLAPSTDTQYF
DNA: TGTGCCAGCAGCTTAGCCCCAAGCACAGATACGCAGTATTTT
length: 14
size: few
J: TRBJ2-3
V: TRBV7-9
D: -

CDR3: CASSWTSRVVTQYF
DNA: TGTGCCAGCAGTTGGACAAGCCGGGTAGTGACCCAGTACTTC
length: 14
size: -
J: TRBJ2-5
V: TRBV12-3/TRBV12-4
D: -

CDR3: CSAKAGEVYGYTF
DNA: TGCAGTGCTAAAGCAGGGGAGGTCTATGGCTACACCTTC
length: 13
size: -
J: TRBJ1-2
V: TRBV20-1
D: -

CDR3: CATSRGLTTGNTEAFF
DNA: TGTGCCACCAGCAGAGGGTTAACTACGGGGAACACTGAAGCTTTCTTT
length: 16
size: few
J: TRBJ1-1
V: TRBV15
D: -

CDR3: CASSDGTSGYNEQFF
DNA: TGTGCCAGCAGTGATGGGACTAGCGGTTACAATGAGCAGTTCTTC
length: 15
size: many
J: TRBJ2-1
V: TRBV2
D: TRBD2

CDR3: CASSFQDSQETQYF
DNA: TGTGCCAGCAGCTTTCAGGACTCCCAAGAGACCCAGTACTTC
length: 14
size: -
J: TRBJ2-5
V: TRBV7-8
D: -

CDR3: CASSIASGPYEQYF
DNA: TGTGCCAGCAGCATTGCTAGCGGCCCCTACGAGCAGTACTTC
length: 14
size: few
J: TRBJ2-7
V: TRBV7-8
D: TRBD2

CDR3: CATSVGDSPYEQYF
DNA: TGTGCCACCAGTGTTGGGGACAGTCCCTACGAGCAGTACTTC
length: 14
size: few
J: TRBJ2-7
V: TRBV24-1
D: TRBD1

CDR3: CASTRQGNEKFF
DNA: TGCGCCAGCACAAGACAGGGTAATGAGAAGTTCTTC
length: 12
size: few
J: TRBJ2-1
V: TRBV5-1
D: TRBD1

CDR3: CASSHPGVGRNEQFF
DNA: TGTGCCAGCAGCCACCCGGGGGTGGGACGCAATGAGCAGTTCTTC
length: 15
size: -
J: TRBJ2-1
V: TRBV11-2
D: -